Each of the 31 T cell receptor beta chains below was sequenced from the same sample in a study of beta chain features in type 1 diabetes. Expressed TCRB transcripts were sequenced after all isolated RNA was converted to cDNA. Libraries were prepared by immunoSEQ multiplex PCR; TCRdb keeps only in-frame clonotypes and omits some of them. Among about 620,000 clones listed, around 16% were seen once. The sample comprised naive CD4+ T cells from blood. The source is a man aged 18-30 years in good health.

This clone has more than one count but fewer than ten. This chain links TRBV7-6 with TRBJ2-3; TRBD2 agrees at 9 bases. After removal of 1 base from V and 2 bases from J, the junction contained 4 bases not matched to a gene. Looked up from germline, CDR1 is SGHVS and CDR2 is FNYEAQ. CDR3 length equals 16 residues. In DNA form, the CDR3 reads TGTGCCAGCAGCTTAGGTCTAGCGGGGTACACAGATACGCAGTATTTT. This encodes CASSLGLAGYTDTQYF. The full variable domain, in which reference TRBV7-6 and TRBJ2-3 provide the parts outside the CDR3, is GAGVSQSPRYKVTKRGQDVALRCDPISGHVSLYWYRQALGQGPEFLTYFNYEAQQDKSGLPNDRFSAERPEGSISTLTIQRTEQRDSAMYRCASSLGLAGYTDTQYFGPGTRLTVL.

Only a few counts were recorded for this clone. The chain couples TRBV7-9 to TRBJ2-1; weak D call: TRBD2 (6 bases). The CDR3 is 17 residues long. V lost 4 bases and J lost 4, with 20 bases in between. The germline gives CDR1 SEHNR, CDR2 FQNEAQ (reference sequence). The CDR3 spells CASSSDLSGGIYNEQFF. CDR3 DNA: TGTGCCAGCAGCTCTGACCTATCAGGAGGGATTTACAATGAGCAGTTCTTC. Together with reference TRBV7-9 and TRBJ2-1, the CDR3 gives the full variable domain: DTGVSQNPRHKITKRGQNVTFRCDPISEHNRLYWYRQTLGQGPEFLTYFQNEAQLEKSRLLSDRFSAERPKGSFSTLEIQRTEQGDSAMYLCASSSDLSGGIYNEQFFGPGTRLTVL.

In its sample, this clone was seen a few times. J is TRBJ2-7 and V is TRBV7-9; 7 bases agree with TRBD1. The CDR3 runs to 18 residues. The junction had 13 bases not matched to a gene; V was cut back by 0 bases and J by 2 bases. Per germline, CDR1 SEHNR and CDR2 FQNEAQ (reference sequence). CDR3: CASSLAKRGHFPAYEQYF. CDR3 nucleotides: TGTGCCAGCAGCTTAGCGAAGAGGGGGCATTTCCCCGCCTACGAGCAGTACTTC. The variable domain in full, with the rest retrieved from reference TRBV7-9 and TRBJ2-7, is DTGVSQNPRHKITKRGQNVTFRCDPISEHNRLYWYRQTLGQGPEFLTYFQNEAQLEKSRLLSDRFSAERPKGSFSTLEIQRTEQGDSAMYLCASSLAKRGHFPAYEQYFGPGTRLTVT.

This clone has a handful of counts. The chain joins TRBV4-2 to TRBJ2-7, with 13 positions matching TRBD2. Per the germline V gene, CDR1 is LGHNA and CDR2 is YNFKEQ. The ends lost 0 bases at V and 4 bases at J; junction bases unmatched: 0. The CDR3 is 15 amino acids. The CDR3 DNA reads as TGTGCCAGCAGCCAAGAACTAGCGGGGGGGTACGAGCAGTACTTC. It specifies CASSQELAGGYEQYF.

This clone was counted only a few times. CDR3 protein: CASSYRQGAHEQFF. The CDR3 bases are TGCGCCAGCAGCTACAGACAGGGGGCCCATGAGCAGTTCTTC. This rearrangement joins TRBV5-1 to TRBJ2-1; 10 bases agree with TRBD1. The length of the CDR3 is 14 residues. Losses at the gene ends were 3 bases for V and 8 bases for J; bases not matched to a gene: 5. Looked up from germline, CDR1 is SGHRS and CDR2 is YFSETQ.

This clone has more than one count but fewer than ten. The rearrangement joins TRBV7-2 to TRBJ1-3, with D tentatively TRBD1 (5 bases). This CDR3 has 15 amino acids. From germline, CDR1 is SGHTA and CDR2 FQGNSA. V gave up 5 bases and J gave up 0 bases, with 11 bases separating them. This CDR3 reads CASSRDANSGNTIYF. CDR3 DNA sequence: TGTGCCAGCAGCCGGGACGCGAACTCTGGAAACACCATATATTTT.

This rearrangement joins TRBV6-5 to TRBJ2-7; D is uncertain. This CDR3 is 13 amino acids long. Trimming pared 2 bases from V and 3 bases from J, leaving 8 bases between. The germline V gene encodes CDR1 MNHEY and CDR2 SVGAGI. The CDR3 here is CASSYRSIYEQYF. CDR3 coding DNA: TGTGCCAGCAGTTACCGATCCATCTACGAGCAGTACTTC.

This chain uses TRBV10-3 with TRBJ2-5; the match to TRBD2 covers 9 bases. Germline V gene data show CDR1 as ENHRY and CDR2 as SYGVKD. This CDR3 region has 13 residues. J gave up 2 bases and V 6 bases, and 1 base lay outside the gene matches. CDR3: CAIRTSGQETQYF. The CDR3, as DNA: TGTGCCATCAGGACTAGCGGTCAAGAGACCCAGTACTTC.

This clone came up a few times. Here the CDR3 reads CAISVEGTTEAFF. The DNA for the CDR3 is TGTGCCATCAGTGTTGAGGGGACCACTGAAGCTTTCTTT. The chain joins TRBV10-3 to TRBJ1-1; D possibly corresponds to TRBD1 (5 bases). This CDR3 region has 13 residues. Deletions cut 4 bases from V and 4 bases from J, with 10 bases between. The germline V gene encodes CDR1 ENHRY and CDR2 SYGVKD.

The V and J genes are TRBV11-2 and TRBJ2-7; D might be TRBD1 or TRBD2, each matching 5 bases. This CDR3 has 13 amino acids. CDR1 is SGHAT, CDR2 FQNNGV, per germline. Trimming pared 5 bases from V and 3 bases from J, leaving 11 bases between. The CDR3 sequence: CASSRGEFYEQYF. CDR3 in DNA: TGTGCCAGCAGCCGAGGGGAGTTCTACGAGCAGTACTTC.

This clone was detected once. The rearrangement joins TRBV11-2 to TRBJ2-5; tentatively, D is TRBD2 (5 bases). Trimming shortened V by 5 bases and J by 5 bases, and 9 bases separated the two germline ends. CDR3 length equals 12 residues. Germline CDR1 is SGHAT and CDR2 is FQNNGV. The chain's CDR3 is CASSPLGETQYF. In nucleotides, the CDR3 is TGTGCCAGCAGCCCACTAGGGGAGACCCAGTACTTC.

V and J are TRBV20-1 and TRBJ2-3; D might be TRBD2 (6 bases). Germline V lookup: CDR1 DFQATT, CDR2 SNEGSKA (reference sequence). V lost 5 bases to trimming and J lost 5 bases, with 8 bases between them. The CDR3 has 11 residues. CDR3 sequence: CSAVGGDTQYF. The CDR3 nucleotides read TGCAGTGCTGTGGGGGGAGATACGCAGTATTTT.

This chain connects TRBV7-2 to TRBJ1-1, with D tentatively TRBD1 (5 bases). Germline V gene sequence: CDR1 SGHTA, CDR2 FQGNSA. Trimming removed 3 bases at V and 3 bases at J, with 11 bases between. This CDR3 is built from 14 residues. The CDR3 coding sequence is TGTGCCAGCAGCTTTCGGGGGGACGACACTGAAGCTTTCTTT. The encoded protein is CASSFRGDDTEAFF.

The sample holds a few counts of this clone. J is TRBJ2-7 and V is TRBV29-1, with TRBD2 matching 8 bases. Unmatched junction bases numbered 7, after V lost 4 bases and J lost 2 bases. This CDR3 is built from 14 residues. Germline V gives CDR1 SQVTM, CDR2 ANQGSEA. The CDR3 region has the DNA TGCAGCGTTGTCCCGCGGGAGGCTACCTACGAGCAGTACTTC. It encodes CSVVPREATYEQYF.

This clone has a handful of counts. In nucleotides, the CDR3 is TGCAGCGTCTCCGGGACAGGGTTGAATCAGCCCCAGCATTTT. Protein: CSVSGTGLNQPQHF. The chain uses TRBV29-1 and TRBJ1-5, with TRBD1 matching 9 bases. The junction had 7 bases not matched to a gene; V was cut back by 6 bases and J by 4 bases. The V gene's germline CDR1 is SQVTM and CDR2 ANQGSEA. The CDR3 sequence is 14 residues long. Supplemented by reference TRBV29-1 and TRBJ1-5, the full variable domain reads SAVISQKPSRDICQRGTSLTIQCQVDSQVTMMFWYRQQPGQSLTLIATANQGSEATYESGFVIDKFPISRPNLTFSTLTVSNMSPEDSSIYLCSVSGTGLNQPQHFGDGTRLSIL.

Only a few counts were recorded for this clone. The gene calls are TRBV10-3 and TRBJ2-7, with D possibly TRBD2 on 6 matching bases. The CDR3 contains 15 residues. V lost 3 bases and J lost 3, with 15 bases in between. In germline, CDR1 is ENHRY, CDR2 SYGVKD. CDR3 nucleotides: TGTGCCATCAGTGATGCAGGGCAGGGAGGCTACGAGCAGTACTTC. Residues: CAISDAGQGGYEQYF.

The V gene is TRBV20-1, the J gene TRBJ2-5; no reliable D call. Looked up from germline, CDR1 is DFQATT and CDR2 is SNEGSKA (reference sequence). The V end was cut by 6 bases, the J end by 8 bases, with 13 bases between. The CDR3 has 11 residues. The CDR3 sequence: CSAKKVDTQYF. The CDR3 DNA sequence: TGCAGTGCGAAGAAGGTGGATACCCAGTACTTC.

There are a few counts of this clone. This rearrangement joins TRBV7-3 to TRBJ1-1; D uncertain. Looked up from germline, CDR1 is SGHTA and CDR2 is FQGTGA. This CDR3 region has 13 residues. The V gene lost 5 bases and the J gene lost 9 bases, with 16 bases spanning the gap. In DNA, the CDR3 is TGTGCCAGCAGCCCCCCTGTACAGAAGAAAGCTTTCTTT. It translates to CASSPPVQKKAFF.

The rearrangement joins TRBV7-2 to TRBJ1-5; D not resolved. CDR3 length equals 15 residues. The germline V and J ends were trimmed by 2 bases and 3 bases, with 11 bases remaining between them. Germline CDR1 SGHTA, CDR2 FQGNSA. CDR3 bases: TGTGCCAGCAGCTTATCGGCGGGGTTCAATCAGCCCCAGCATTTT. Its translation: CASSLSAGFNQPQHF.

Only a few counts were recorded for this clone. Without the conserved terminal phenylalanine or tryptophan, this CDR3 likely stems from a read error. Because the CDR3's place on the DNA is in doubt, the DNA is left out and the CDR3 is given as listed by TCRdb. The rearrangement links TRBV6-5 to TRBJ1-5; the tabulated D call, TRBD1, remains unverified against the DNA. Germline CDR1 MNHEY, CDR2 SVGAGI. Both ends counted, the CDR3 spans 11 residues. The CDR3: CASSTPSTVAV.

This clone was detected only a few times. This sequence joins TRBV7-3 and TRBJ2-3; D is unclear. The germline V and J ends were trimmed by 6 bases and 6 bases, with 16 bases remaining between them. This CDR3 has 14 amino acids. Per the germline V gene, CDR1 is SGHTA and CDR2 is FQGTGA. CDR3 residues: CASSTQSGADTQYF. The CDR3 DNA is TGTGCCAGCAGTACTCAGTCTGGTGCGGATACGCAGTATTTT.

The chain carries TRBV19 and TRBJ2-5; D not resolved. CDR1 and CDR2 from the germline V gene are LNHDA and SQIVND (reference sequence). The CDR3 is 14 amino acids. V lost 1 base and J 0 bases, leaving 6 bases between the germline ends. The CDR3 nucleotides are TGTGCCAGTAGTATAGCCACGTACCAAGAGACCCAGTACTTC. It specifies CASSIATYQETQYF.

The chain combines TRBV6-5 with TRBJ2-1, with 8 bases fitting TRBD1. Germline-derived CDR1 and CDR2 are MNHEY and SVGAGI. The trim removed 7 bases at V and 6 bases at J, leaving 2 bases unmatched. The CDR3 runs 12 residues. CDR3: CASTGTGNEQFF. In nucleotides, the CDR3 is TGTGCCAGCACAGGGACAGGCAATGAGCAGTTCTTC.

The V and J genes are TRBV2 and TRBJ2-1; 7 bases map to TRBD1. Germline V gene data show CDR1 as SNHLY and CDR2 as FYNNEI. The CDR3 is 15 residues long. J was trimmed by 4 bases and V by 6 bases; bases with no gene match: 9. The CDR3 nucleotides are TGTGCCAGCAGGTCGGGACAGCAGCTTTACAATGAGCAGTTCTTC. It yields the protein CASRSGQQLYNEQFF.

This clone was counted only a few times. The DNA of the CDR3 is TGCAGCGTCGATGCTCGCGGGACAGGGACCAATGAGCAGTTCTTC. It yields the protein CSVDARGTGTNEQFF. The rearrangement links TRBV29-1 to TRBJ2-1, with TRBD1 matching over 9 bases. From germline, CDR1 is SQVTM and CDR2 ANQGSEA. The CDR3 spans 15 residues. V trimming: 6 bases; J trimming: 6 bases; junction bases outside the gene matches: 12.

This chain connects TRBV28 to TRBJ2-1; TRBD2 matches at 14 bases. J gave up 16 bases and V 3 bases, and 2 bases lay outside the gene matches. This CDR3 is built from 12 residues. From germline, CDR1 is MDHEN and CDR2 SYDVKM. The CDR3 nucleotides are TGTGCCAGCAGTTTGGGGACTAGCGGGAGTTTCTTC. Protein product: CASSLGTSGSFF.

As regards this clone: Distinct nucleotide sequences in the sample also encode this CDR3. The CDR3, as DNA: TGTGCCAGTAGTATAGGAGGTTCTGGGGCCAACGTCCTGACTTTC. As protein: CASSIGGSGANVLTF. The chain employs TRBV19 and TRBJ2-6; D unclear. With 1 base removed from V and 1 base from J, the gap between germline ends came to 5 bases. Germline CDR1 and CDR2: LNHDA and SQIVND (reference sequence). The CDR3 runs to 15 residues.

There are a few counts of this clone. The chain combines TRBV4-3 with TRBJ2-7; possible D gene TRBD1, 6 bases. The CDR3 is made up of 14 amino acids. Trimming removed 2 bases at V and 2 bases at J, with 10 bases between. Germline values: CDR1 LGHNA, CDR2 YSLEER. The CDR3 sequence: CASSQPGHTYEQYF. For the CDR3, the DNA is TGCGCCAGCAGCCAACCGGGACACACCTACGAGCAGTACTTC.

This chain links TRBV7-9 with TRBJ1-2; 8 bases align to TRBD1. V shed 1 base and J 4 bases; nucleotides not matched to a gene: 5. This CDR3 is 15 amino acids long. Germline V gene sequence: CDR1 SEHNR, CDR2 FQNEAQ (reference sequence). In DNA form, the CDR3 reads TGTGCCAGCAGCTTAGAGCAGGGGGCCGGCTATGGCTACACCTTC. It is translated as CASSLEQGAGYGYTF.

The chain uses TRBV6-6 and TRBJ2-5; D not resolved. CDR1 MNHNY and CDR2 SVGAGI come from the germline V gene (reference sequence). This CDR3 region has 14 residues. Trimming shortened V by 5 bases and J by 0 bases, and 10 bases separated the two germline ends. The CDR3 nucleotides are TGTGCCAGCAGTCTGACCCAGTACCAAGAGACCCAGTACTTC. Its translation is CASSLTQYQETQYF.

The rearrangement uses TRBV25-1 and TRBJ1-1, with D possibly matching TRBD1 (6 bases). CDR3 length: 11 residues. V lost 1 base to trimming and J lost 10 bases, with 7 bases between them. Germline V gene lookup returns CDR1 MGHDK and CDR2 SYGVNS. The chain's CDR3 is CASSESRGAFF. CDR3 in DNA: TGTGCCAGCAGTGAATCCAGGGGAGCTTTCTTT. The complete variable domain, with remaining parts taken from reference TRBV25-1 and TRBJ1-1, reads EADIYQTPRYLVIGTGKKITLECSQTMGHDKMYWYQQDPGMELHLIHYSYGVNSTEKGDLSSESTVSRIRTEHFPLTLESARPSHTSQYLCASSESRGAFFGQGTRLTVV.